The T cell receptor (beta chain) under discussion was sequenced for a study of a mutant IDH1 vaccine in newly diagnosed glioma. Whole-study context: Most patients had radiochemotherapy with temozolomide before enrollment; others had one alone.

Noted time point: baseline, week 1 (first vaccination visit). This sample's treatment: pre-vaccination baseline after standard-of-care therapy. Patients carried new grade 3 or 4 IDH1-mutant astrocytomas lacking nuclear ATRX. On this clone: Its antigen remains unknown.

Only in-frame clones appear in the TCRdb table, and some are missing; sequencing was by immunoSEQ multiplex PCR. The sample includes around 16,000 clones, just under 80% seen only once; the top ten take 10%. General study points: Alterations occurring in top peripheral T cell clonotypes seemed unrelated to pseudoprogression.

The germline V and J ends were trimmed by 1 base and 0 bases, with 6 bases remaining between them. CDR3 length: 14 residues. Germline assignment: CDR1 SGHTA and CDR2 FQGNSA. This chain connects TRBV7-2 to TRBJ2-5; D uncertain. The clonotype originates from a man aged 40-49 years with glioma. Material: PBMCs, obtained from a glioma patient treated with radiotherapy, temozolomide or both. The CDR3 here is CASSLGRYQETQYF. The CDR3 DNA reads TGTGCCAGCAGCTTAGGTCGGTACCAAGAGACCCAGTACTTC.